These 30 T cell receptor beta chains share one sample of origin, sequenced in a study of T cell repertoires in cytomegalovirus infection. TCRdb re-analysed the reads in MiXCR, keeping a single row per CDR3 protein. The repertoire holds about 890,000 distinct CDR3 sequences, about a third seen once, with more than 13% in the top ten. These receptors' antigens are unknown. Sequencing used cultured CD8+ T cells from PBMCs, obtained from culture after CMV antigen stimulation. The source is a human donor in good health (CMV status not recorded). Some clones in this sample may be carry-over from other donors' samples.

This sequence joins TRBV9 and TRBJ2-6; D is possibly TRBD1 (6 bases). The CDR3 runs to 17 residues. Looked up from germline, CDR1 is SGDLS and CDR2 is YYNGEE. Between the trimmed V and J ends, which lost 0 bases and 4 bases, there was a span of 14 bases. CDR3 amino acids: CASSVEATGTGANVLTF. CDR3 DNA sequence: TGTGCCAGCAGCGTAGAGGCAACGGGGACAGGGGCCAACGTCCTGACTTTC. The variable domain in full, with the rest retrieved from reference TRBV9 and TRBJ2-6, is DSGVTQTPKHLITATGQRVTLRCSPRSGDLSVYWYQQSLDQGLQFLIQYYNGEERAKGNILERFSAQQFPDLHSELNLSSLELGDSALYFCASSVEATGTGANVLTFGAGSRLTVL.

This clonotype has just one count. The chain uses TRBV11-3 and TRBJ2-2; D tentatively reads TRBD1 or TRBD2 (5 bases each). This CDR3 region has 15 residues. Looked up from germline, CDR1 is SGHNT and CDR2 is YENEEA. V lost 5 bases and J 4 bases, leaving 14 bases between the germline ends. In DNA, the CDR3 is TGTGCCAGCAGCAGCCGGGACGAGGTCACCGGGGAGCTGTTTTTT. Translation gives CASSSRDEVTGELFF.

This clonotype occurred many times. The chain combines TRBV7-2 with TRBJ2-7; maybe TRBD2 (7 bases). This CDR3 comprises 15 residues. With 3 bases removed from V and 6 bases from J, the gap between germline ends came to 18 bases. Germline assignment: CDR1 SGHTA and CDR2 FQGNSA. CDR3 coding DNA: TGTGCCAGCAGCTTTGGCTTGGGGGGGGCGCGCGAGCAGTACTTC. Encoded protein: CASSFGLGGAREQYF.

This clonotype has just a few counts. This chain's CDR3 is CASSYLSGGLDEAFF. DNA for the CDR3: TGTGCCAGCAGTTACCTCTCAGGGGGACTGGATGAAGCTTTCTTT. The chain has TRBV6-5 and TRBJ1-1, with 7 bases matching TRBD1. The CDR3 covers 15 residues. Germline V gene data show CDR1 as MNHEY and CDR2 as SVGAGI. The junction had 10 bases not matched to a gene; V was cut back by 2 bases and J by 7 bases.

Regarding this clonotype: This may stem from a read error, because a much larger clone lies one nucleotide away. V gene TRBV19 combines with J gene TRBJ1-1; maybe TRBD1 (6 bases). This CDR3 spans 15 amino acids. Germline CDR1 is LNHDA and CDR2 is SQIVND (reference sequence). In DNA, the CDR3 is TGTGCCAGTAGTATAGCGACAGGCATGAACGCTGAAGCTTTCTTT. Encoded protein: CASSIATGMNAEAFF.

This clonotype was detected a few times. The gene calls are TRBV12-3 or TRBV12-4 and TRBJ1-2; D ambiguous. This CDR3 has 12 amino acids. Trimming took 6 bases from V and 5 from J, leaving 10 bases between them. CDR3 DNA sequence: TGTGCCAGCAGCGACGGCGTTTATGGCTACACCTTC. Its protein product is CASSDGVYGYTF.

To note about this clonotype: It may be a read error: a sequence one base away is much more abundant. The V gene is TRBV7-8, the J gene TRBJ1-6, with D perhaps matching TRBD1 (5 bases). Looked up from germline, CDR1 is SGHVS and CDR2 is FQNEAQ. The CDR3 contains 18 residues. Trimming stripped 3 bases from V and 8 bases from J, with 23 bases between. CDR3 nucleotide sequence: TGTGCCAGCAGCTTGAACTTCCCCGGTGGGACGACGGATTCACCCCTCCACTTT. It encodes CASSLNFPGGTTDSPLHF. The entire variable domain, with the rest obtained from reference TRBV7-8 and TRBJ1-6, is as follows: GAGVSQSPRYKVAKRGQDVALRCDPISGHVSLFWYQQALGQGPEFLTYFQNEAQLDKSGLPSDRFFAERPEGSVSTLKIQRTQQEDSAVYLCASSLNFPGGTTDSPLHFGNGTRLTVT.

The chain is built from TRBV27 and TRBJ2-2; 7 positions agree with TRBD2. The ends lost 0 bases at V and 7 bases at J; junction bases unmatched: 2. The germline gives CDR1 MNHEY, CDR2 SMNVEV (reference sequence). The CDR3 consists of 14 residues. The CDR3 reads CASSLSPGGGELFF. CDR3 sequence (DNA): TGTGCCAGCAGTTTATCACCGGGGGGCGGGGAGCTGTTTTTT.

The chain uses TRBV6-1 and TRBJ1-3; D is ambiguous. Germline loops: CDR1 MNHNS, CDR2 SASEGT. With 5 bases removed from V and 2 bases from J, the gap between germline ends came to 19 bases. The CDR3 is made up of 17 amino acids. The CDR3 DNA reads TGTGCCAGCAGTTCCCTGCGAGGCGTAGATACTGGAAACACCATATATTTT. It specifies CASSSLRGVDTGNTIYF.

This clonotype was counted between two and nine times. CDR3 nucleotides: TGTGCCAGCAGCTCCCCGGGCCAGGAGGACGAGCAGTACTTC. Its protein is CASSSPGQEDEQYF. This chain connects TRBV11-1 to TRBJ2-7, with D perhaps matching TRBD2 (5 bases). Germline CDR1 and CDR2: SGHAT and FQDESV (reference sequence). This CDR3 comprises 14 residues. V lost 4 bases and J lost 5, with 15 bases in between. The variable domain in full, completed from reference TRBV11-1 and TRBJ2-7, reads EAEVAQSPRYKITEKSQAVAFWCDPISGHATLYWYRQILGQGPELLVQFQDESVVDDSQLPKDRFSAERLKGVDSTLKIQPAELGDSAMYLCASSSPGQEDEQYFGPGTRLTVT.

Ten or more counts support this clonotype. The chain couples TRBV6-1 to TRBJ2-3; D is unclear. Germline-derived CDR1 and CDR2 are MNHNS and SASEGT. The CDR3 contains 16 residues. V gave up 3 bases and J gave up 2 bases, with 15 bases separating them. CDR3 bases: TGTGCCAGCAGTGAGATTTCAGGATTTTTCACAGATACGCAGTATTTT. Translated, it gives CASSEISGFFTDTQYF.

This clonotype was observed many times. This CDR3 is CAIRVALVYEQYF. Written as DNA, the CDR3 is TGTGCCATCAGGGTTGCGCTGGTATACGAGCAGTACTTC. This chain uses TRBV6-1 with TRBJ2-7; D is possibly TRBD1 (5 bases). Trimming shortened V by 10 bases and J by 4 bases, and 17 bases separated the two germline ends. CDR3 length: 13 residues. Germline V gene lookup returns CDR1 MNHNS and CDR2 SASEGT.

The chain has TRBV15 and TRBJ2-1, with D perhaps TRBD2 (6 bases). The V gene's germline CDR1 is LNHNV and CDR2 YYDKDF (reference sequence). Trimming took 6 bases from V and 4 from J, leaving 16 bases between them. This CDR3 is 15 amino acids long. Here the CDR3 DNA reads TGTGCCACCAGAGGGGAGGCAGACGGGTACAATGAGCAGTTCTTC. Amino acid sequence: CATRGEADGYNEQFF.

The chain combines TRBV19 with TRBJ1-2; 7 positions agree with TRBD1. The CDR3 has 14 residues. Per the germline V gene, CDR1 is LNHDA and CDR2 is SQIVND (reference sequence). Unmatched junction bases numbered 7, after V lost 5 bases and J lost 4 bases. This CDR3 reads CASSQTGLGYGYTF. CDR3 nucleotides: TGTGCCAGTAGTCAGACAGGGTTGGGCTATGGCTACACCTTC.

The chain links TRBV27 to TRBJ2-6; D remains ambiguous. V was trimmed by 2 bases and J by 0 bases, leaving 8 bases between them. Germline assignment: CDR1 MNHEY and CDR2 SMNVEV (reference sequence). The CDR3 spans 16 residues. CDR3 residues: CASSLEGTSGANVLTF. In DNA, the CDR3 is TGTGCCAGCAGTTTAGAAGGAACCTCTGGGGCCAACGTCCTGACTTTC.

This clonotype was seen only a few times. J is TRBJ2-7 and V is TRBV6-5, with 11 bases that match TRBD1. The ends lost 6 bases at V and 3 bases at J; junction bases unmatched: 7. Per the germline V gene, CDR1 is MNHEY and CDR2 is SVGAGI. The CDR3 has 15 residues. Here the CDR3 DNA reads TGTGCCAGCAGCCTTGGACAGGGGGCTCGCTACGAGCAGTACTTC. It codes for CASSLGQGARYEQYF.

The V call is TRBV6-1, the J call TRBJ2-7, with D perhaps TRBD1 (5 bases). The germline gives CDR1 MNHNS, CDR2 SASEGT. V gave up 10 bases and J gave up 0 bases, with 22 bases separating them. The CDR3 extends over 16 amino acids. The CDR3 DNA is TGTGCCAACAGATTGACGCAGGGCAAAAGCTCCTACGAGCAGTACTTC. This translates into CANRLTQGKSSYEQYF.

The genes are TRBV10-3 and TRBJ2-7; perhaps TRBD1 as D (6 bases). The CDR3 loop spans 14 amino acids. With 2 bases removed from V and 0 bases from J, the gap between germline ends came to 8 bases. CDR1 and CDR2 (germline): ENHRY, SYGVKD. The CDR3 coding sequence is TGTGCCATCAGTGAGGACAGGTCCTCCTACGAGCAGTACTTC. This sequence encodes CAISEDRSSYEQYF.

This clonotype was seen repeatedly, ten times or more. The genes are TRBV7-2 and TRBJ2-7, with a possible D match to TRBD1 (5 bases). V dropped 5 bases and J dropped 0 bases, with 14 bases sitting between them. This CDR3 spans 15 amino acids. Germline assignment: CDR1 SGHTA and CDR2 FQGNSA. CDR3: CASSPGAGLSYEQYF. CDR3 DNA: TGTGCCAGCAGCCCTGGGGCAGGGCTCTCCTACGAGCAGTACTTC.

The chain carries TRBV9 and TRBJ2-2, with TRBD1 matching over 7 bases. Germline V gene data show CDR1 as SGDLS and CDR2 as YYNGEE. CDR3 length equals 17 residues. J lost 5 bases, V lost 4 bases, and 14 bases had no gene match. The CDR3 DNA follows: TGTGCCAGCAGCTTCCCGGGACAGAGGAGTTCAACCGGGGAGCTGTTTTTT. Translation: CASSFPGQRSSTGELFF.

The V call is TRBV6-2 or TRBV6-3, the J call TRBJ1-1; TRBD1 agrees at 8 bases. Looked up from germline, CDR1 is MNHEY and CDR2 is SVGEGT. The CDR3 consists of 13 residues. J gave up 7 bases and V 10 bases, and 11 bases lay outside the gene matches. CDR3 DNA: TGTGCCACCGCTCAGGGGGCGCGTATTGAAGCTTTCTTT. Translated: CATAQGARIEAFF.

The chain couples TRBV6-6 to TRBJ1-6; possibly TRBD1 for D (5 bases). Trimming took 7 bases from V and 8 from J, leaving 12 bases between them. The CDR3 extends over 13 amino acids. Germline loops: CDR1 MNHNY, CDR2 SVGAGI (reference sequence). Here the CDR3 reads CASTNGGDSPLHF. CDR3 DNA: TGTGCCAGCACCAACGGGGGGGATTCACCCCTCCACTTT.

The chain couples TRBV4-1 to TRBJ1-1; weak D call: TRBD1 (5 bases). The V gene's germline CDR1 is MGHRA and CDR2 YSYEKL. The CDR3 sequence is 18 residues long. Trimming removed 1 base from V and 4 bases from J, with 22 bases in between. The CDR3 here is CASSQVHGLVLGGTEAFF. The CDR3 DNA is TGCGCCAGCAGCCAAGTCCATGGGCTTGTGTTGGGGGGCACTGAAGCTTTCTTT.

This clonotype has a single count. This sequence joins TRBV29-1 and TRBJ2-3, with D hard to call. The CDR3 has 10 residues. Trimming took 7 bases from V and 6 from J, leaving 8 bases between them. CDR1 is SQVTM and CDR2 is ANQGSEA in the germline V gene. For the CDR3, the DNA is TGCAGCGGGGGTGGCGATACGCAGTATTTT. Protein product: CSGGGDTQYF.

The chain combines TRBV7-2 with TRBJ2-1; D is perhaps TRBD1 (6 bases). From germline, CDR1 is SGHTA and CDR2 FQGNSA. The CDR3 is 15 amino acids. V shed 5 bases and J shed 9 bases, with 20 bases lying between them. The CDR3 spells CASSHYSTGEGEQFF. The CDR3 DNA is TGTGCCAGCAGCCATTACTCGACAGGCGAAGGTGAGCAGTTCTTC.

This clonotype appeared a few times. The junction shows a germline mismatch at one end, possibly a read error. This chain links TRBV6-4 with TRBJ1-1; TRBD1 aligns across 9 bases. This CDR3 comprises 14 residues. CDR1 and CDR2 from the germline V gene are MRHNA and SNTAGT. CDR3 bases: TGTGCTAGCAGCGGGACAGGGACAGAAACTGAAGCTTTCTTT. It translates to CASSGTGTETEAFF.

This clonotype showed up just a few times. The chain uses TRBV5-6 and TRBJ2-7, with TRBD1 matching over 9 bases. Germline V CDR1 and CDR2: SGHDT, YYEEEE. The CDR3 extends over 14 amino acids. V dropped 2 bases and J dropped 7; count of bases not matched to a gene: 7. The CDR3 DNA reads as TGTGCCAGCAGCTTAGGGACAGGGACCGGAGAGCAGTACGTC. Translated, it gives CASSLGTGTGEQYV.

This clonotype has a handful of counts. V usage is TRBV20-1 and J usage is TRBJ1-4; D gene unclear. The CDR3 has 14 residues. The germline V gene has CDR1 DFQATT and CDR2 SNEGSKA (reference sequence). Trimming removed 3 bases at V and 8 bases at J, with 16 bases between. The CDR3 here is CSASLLSRGEKLFF. In DNA, the CDR3 is TGCAGTGCTAGCTTGTTAAGTCGAGGGGAAAAACTGTTTTTT.

The V gene is TRBV7-6, the J gene TRBJ2-3; D is possibly TRBD1 or TRBD2 (7 bases each). This CDR3 is built from 16 residues. The germline V gene encodes CDR1 SGHVS and CDR2 FNYEAQ. The V gene lost 7 bases and the J gene lost 5 bases, with 22 bases spanning the gap. The CDR3 DNA reads TGTGCCAGCAATCCCAGAGGAACAGGGGAGGGAGATACGCAGTATTTT. Translating gives CASNPRGTGEGDTQYF.

This clonotype has a count of ten or more. The chain employs TRBV6-1 and TRBJ2-2; D call uncertain. The CDR3 loop spans 13 amino acids. Germline CDR1 reads MNHNS; CDR2 reads SASEGT. Deletions cut 4 bases from V and 6 bases from J, with 9 bases between. This CDR3 is CASSGLVAGELFF. DNA for the CDR3: TGTGCCAGCAGTGGGTTAGTGGCCGGGGAGCTGTTTTTT.